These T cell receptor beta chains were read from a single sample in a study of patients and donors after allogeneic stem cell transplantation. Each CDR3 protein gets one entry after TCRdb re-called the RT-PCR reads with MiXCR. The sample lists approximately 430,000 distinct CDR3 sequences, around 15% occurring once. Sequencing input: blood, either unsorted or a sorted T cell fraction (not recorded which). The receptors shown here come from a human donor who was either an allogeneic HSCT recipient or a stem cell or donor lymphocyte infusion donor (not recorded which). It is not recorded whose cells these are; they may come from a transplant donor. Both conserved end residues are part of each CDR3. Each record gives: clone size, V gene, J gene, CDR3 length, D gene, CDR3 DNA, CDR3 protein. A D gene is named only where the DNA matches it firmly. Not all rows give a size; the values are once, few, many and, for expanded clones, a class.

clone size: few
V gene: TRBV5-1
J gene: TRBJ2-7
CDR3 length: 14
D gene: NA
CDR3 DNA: TGCGCCAGCAGCTTGGGACAACGTTCCTACGAGCAGTACTTC
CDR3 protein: CASSLGQRSYEQYF

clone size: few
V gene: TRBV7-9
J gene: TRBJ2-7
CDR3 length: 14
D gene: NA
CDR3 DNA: TGTGCCAGCAGCTTACGGGGCCAGGTAGAAGAGCAGTACTTC
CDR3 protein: CASSLRGQVEEQYF

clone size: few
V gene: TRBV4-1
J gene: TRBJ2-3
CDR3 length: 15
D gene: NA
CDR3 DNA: TGCGCCAGCAGCCAGACGGGGATTAACACAGATACGCAGTATTTT
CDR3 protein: CASSQTGINTDTQYF

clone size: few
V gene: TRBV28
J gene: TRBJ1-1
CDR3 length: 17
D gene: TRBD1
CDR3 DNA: TGTGCCAGCAGCAAGGGACAGGCCTTGTCCTTAACGGGTGAAGCTTTCTTT
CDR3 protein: CASSKGQALSLTGEAFF

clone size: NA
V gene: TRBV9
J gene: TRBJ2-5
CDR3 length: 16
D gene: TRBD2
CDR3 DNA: TGTGCCAGCAGCCGCGGACTAGCGGGATCCACAGAGACCCAGTACTTC
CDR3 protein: CASSRGLAGSTETQYF

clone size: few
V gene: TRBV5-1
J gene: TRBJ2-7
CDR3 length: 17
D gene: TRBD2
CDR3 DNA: TGCGCCAGCAGCCCCGTTCTAGCGGGAGGACGGCCTCTCGAGCAGTACTTC
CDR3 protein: CASSPVLAGGRPLEQYF

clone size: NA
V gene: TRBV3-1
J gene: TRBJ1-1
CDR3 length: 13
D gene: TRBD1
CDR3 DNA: TGTGCCAGCATCGGAGTTACAGGGGAAGGCGCTTTCTTT
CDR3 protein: CASIGVTGEGAFF

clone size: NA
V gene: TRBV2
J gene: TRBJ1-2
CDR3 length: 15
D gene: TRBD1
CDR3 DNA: TGTGCCAGCAGTGACTCAATGCAGGGGGCGTATGGCTACACCTTC
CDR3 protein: CASSDSMQGAYGYTF

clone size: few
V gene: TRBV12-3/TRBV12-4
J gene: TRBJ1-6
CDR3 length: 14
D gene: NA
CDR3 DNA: TGTGCCAGCAGTTTAAGTATTAGTAATTCACCCCTCCACTTT
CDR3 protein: CASSLSISNSPLHF

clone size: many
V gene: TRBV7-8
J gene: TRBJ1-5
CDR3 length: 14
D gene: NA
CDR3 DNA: TGTGCCAGCAGCTTTGGAGTTAGCAATCAGCCCCAGCATTTT
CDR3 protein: CASSFGVSNQPQHF

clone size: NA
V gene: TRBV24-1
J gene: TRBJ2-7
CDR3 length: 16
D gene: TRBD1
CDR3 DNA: TGTGCCACCAGTGAACCGGGACAGGGTTATACCTACGAGCAGTACTTC
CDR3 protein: CATSEPGQGYTYEQYF

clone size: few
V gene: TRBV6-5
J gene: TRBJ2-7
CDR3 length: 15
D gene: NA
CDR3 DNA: TGTGCCAGCAGTTACTCCCAGCTTTCTTCCTACGAGCAGTACTTC
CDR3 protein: CASSYSQLSSYEQYF

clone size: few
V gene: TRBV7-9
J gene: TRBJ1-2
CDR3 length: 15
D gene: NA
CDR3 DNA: TGTGCCAGCAGCTTCCCAGTCCAAGCTAACTATGGCTACACCTTC
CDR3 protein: CASSFPVQANYGYTF

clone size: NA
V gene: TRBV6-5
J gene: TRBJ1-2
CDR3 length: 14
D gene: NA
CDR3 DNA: TGTGCCAGCAGTTACAACCCCGCCGACCTCGTACGCACCTTC
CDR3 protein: CASSYNPADLVRTF

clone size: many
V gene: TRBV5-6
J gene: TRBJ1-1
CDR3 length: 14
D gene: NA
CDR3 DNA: TGTGCCAGCAGCTCAACAGGGTCGAACACTGAAGCTTTCTTT
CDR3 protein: CASSSTGSNTEAFF